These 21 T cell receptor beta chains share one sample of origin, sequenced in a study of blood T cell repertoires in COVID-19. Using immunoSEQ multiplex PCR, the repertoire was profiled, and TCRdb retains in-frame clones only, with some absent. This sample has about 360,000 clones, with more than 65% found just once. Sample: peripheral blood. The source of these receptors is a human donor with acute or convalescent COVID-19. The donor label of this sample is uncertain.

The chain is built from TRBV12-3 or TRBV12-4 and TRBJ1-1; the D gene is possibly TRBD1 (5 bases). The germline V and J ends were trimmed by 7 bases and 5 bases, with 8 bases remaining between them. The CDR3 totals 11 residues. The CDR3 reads CASNKGTEAFF. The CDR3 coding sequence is TGTGCCAGCAATAAGGGGACTGAAGCTTTCTTT.

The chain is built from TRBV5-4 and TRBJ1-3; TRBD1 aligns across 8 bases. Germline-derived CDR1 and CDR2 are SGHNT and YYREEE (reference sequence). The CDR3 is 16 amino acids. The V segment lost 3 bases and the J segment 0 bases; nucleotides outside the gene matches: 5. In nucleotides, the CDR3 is TGTGCCAGCAGCTCCAACAGGGGGGGCTCTGGAAACACCATATATTTT. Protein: CASSSNRGGSGNTIYF.

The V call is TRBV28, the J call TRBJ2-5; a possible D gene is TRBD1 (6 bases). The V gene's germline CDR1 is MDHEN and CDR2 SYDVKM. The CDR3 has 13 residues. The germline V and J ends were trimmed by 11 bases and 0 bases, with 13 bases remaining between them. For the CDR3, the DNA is TGTGCCCATCAAAGGGGGTACCAAGAGACCCAGTACTTC. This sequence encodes CAHQRGYQETQYF. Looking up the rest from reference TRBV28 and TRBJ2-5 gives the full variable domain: DVKVTQSSRYLVKRTGEKVFLECVQDMDHENMFWYRQDPGLGLRLIYFSYDVKMKEKGDIPEGYSVSREKKERFSLILESASTNQTSMYLCAHQRGYQETQYFGPGTRLLVL.

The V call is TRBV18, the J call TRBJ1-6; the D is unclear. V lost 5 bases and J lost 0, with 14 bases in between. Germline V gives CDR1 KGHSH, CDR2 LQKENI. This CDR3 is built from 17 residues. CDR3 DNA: TGTGCCAGCTCATCTGAAGCCGGGAGCTCCTATAATTCACCCCTCCACTTT. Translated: CASSSEAGSSYNSPLHF.

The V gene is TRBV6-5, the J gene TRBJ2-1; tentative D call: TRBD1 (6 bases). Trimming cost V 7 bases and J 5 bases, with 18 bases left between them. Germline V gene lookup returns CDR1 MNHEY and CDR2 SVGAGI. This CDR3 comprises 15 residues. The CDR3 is CASTLGRGRNNEQFF. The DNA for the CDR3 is TGTGCCAGCACCTTAGGCAGGGGCCGGAACAATGAGCAGTTCTTC.

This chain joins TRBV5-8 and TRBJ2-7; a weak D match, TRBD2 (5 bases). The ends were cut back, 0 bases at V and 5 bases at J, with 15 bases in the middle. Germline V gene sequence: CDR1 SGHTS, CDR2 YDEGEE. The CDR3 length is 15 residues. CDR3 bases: TGTGCCAGCAGCTTGGTTTCGGGATGGAGCGACGAGCAGTACTTC. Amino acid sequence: CASSLVSGWSDEQYF.

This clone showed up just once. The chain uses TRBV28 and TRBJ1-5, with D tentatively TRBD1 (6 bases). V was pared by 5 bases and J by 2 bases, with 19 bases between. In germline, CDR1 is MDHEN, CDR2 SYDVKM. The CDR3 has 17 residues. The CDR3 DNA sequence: TGTGCCAGCAGTCAGGACAGCGGGGTTTCAGGCAATCAGCCCCAGCATTTT. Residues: CASSQDSGVSGNQPQHF. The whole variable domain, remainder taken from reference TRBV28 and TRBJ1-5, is DVKVTQSSRYLVKRTGEKVFLECVQDMDHENMFWYRQDPGLGLRLIYFSYDVKMKEKGDIPEGYSVSREKKERFSLILESASTNQTSMYLCASSQDSGVSGNQPQHFGDGTRLSIL.

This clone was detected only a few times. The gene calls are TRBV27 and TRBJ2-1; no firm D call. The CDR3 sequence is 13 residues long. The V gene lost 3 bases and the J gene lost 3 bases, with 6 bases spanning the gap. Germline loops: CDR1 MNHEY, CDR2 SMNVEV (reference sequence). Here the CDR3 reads CASSFDIYNEQFF. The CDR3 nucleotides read TGTGCCAGCAGTTTCGACATCTACAATGAGCAGTTCTTC.

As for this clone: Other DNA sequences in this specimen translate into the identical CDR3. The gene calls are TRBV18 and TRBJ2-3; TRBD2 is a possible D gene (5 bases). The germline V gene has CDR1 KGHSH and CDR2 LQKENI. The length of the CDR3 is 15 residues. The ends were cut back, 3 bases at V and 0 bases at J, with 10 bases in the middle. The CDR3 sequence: CASSPEAGSTDTQYF. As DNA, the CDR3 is TGTGCCAGCTCACCGGAGGCGGGTAGCACAGATACGCAGTATTTT.

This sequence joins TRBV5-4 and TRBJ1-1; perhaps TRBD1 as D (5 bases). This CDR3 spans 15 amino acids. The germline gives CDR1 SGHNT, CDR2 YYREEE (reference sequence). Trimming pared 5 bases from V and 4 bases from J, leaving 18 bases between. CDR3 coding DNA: TGTGCCAGCAGGGCCCAGGGAAGCAAGGGCACTGAAGCTTTCTTT. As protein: CASRAQGSKGTEAFF.

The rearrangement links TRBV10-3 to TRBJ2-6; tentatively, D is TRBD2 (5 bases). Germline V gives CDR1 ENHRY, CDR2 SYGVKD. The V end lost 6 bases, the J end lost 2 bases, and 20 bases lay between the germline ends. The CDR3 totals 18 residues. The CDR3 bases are TGTGCCATCAGAGGGTCTAGCTCCATCGACCCTGGGGCCAACGTCCTGACTTTC. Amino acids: CAIRGSSSIDPGANVLTF.

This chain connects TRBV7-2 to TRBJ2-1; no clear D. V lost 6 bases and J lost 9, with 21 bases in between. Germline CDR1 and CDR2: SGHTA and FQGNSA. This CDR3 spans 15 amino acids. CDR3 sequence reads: CASRPPGLFDREQFF. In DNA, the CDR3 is TGTGCCAGCAGGCCCCCCGGGTTATTTGACCGTGAGCAGTTCTTC. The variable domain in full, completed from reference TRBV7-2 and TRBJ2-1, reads GAGVSQSPSNKVTEKGKDVELRCDPISGHTALYWYRQSLGQGLEFLIYFQGNSAPDKSGLPSDRFSAERTGGSVSTLTIQRTQQEDSAVYLCASRPPGLFDREQFFGPGTRLTVL.

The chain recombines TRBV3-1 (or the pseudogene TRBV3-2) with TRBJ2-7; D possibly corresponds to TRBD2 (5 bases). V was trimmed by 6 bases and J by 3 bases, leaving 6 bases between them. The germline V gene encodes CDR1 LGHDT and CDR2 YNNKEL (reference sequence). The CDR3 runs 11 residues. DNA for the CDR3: TGTGCCAGCAGTGGACTCTACGAGCAGTACTTC. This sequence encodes CASSGLYEQYF.

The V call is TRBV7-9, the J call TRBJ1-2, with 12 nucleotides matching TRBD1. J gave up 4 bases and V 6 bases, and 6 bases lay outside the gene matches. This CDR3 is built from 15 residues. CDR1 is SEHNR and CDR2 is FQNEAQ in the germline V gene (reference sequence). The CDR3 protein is CASRDGTGGRYGYTF. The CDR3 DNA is TGTGCCAGCAGAGACGGGACAGGGGGCCGCTATGGCTACACCTTC.

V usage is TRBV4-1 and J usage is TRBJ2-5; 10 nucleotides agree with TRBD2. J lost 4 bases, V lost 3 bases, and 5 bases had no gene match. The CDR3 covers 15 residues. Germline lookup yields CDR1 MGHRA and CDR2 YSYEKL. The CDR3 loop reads CASSHPLAGVETQYF. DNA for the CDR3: TGCGCCAGCAGCCACCCCCTAGCGGGGGTAGAGACCCAGTACTTC.

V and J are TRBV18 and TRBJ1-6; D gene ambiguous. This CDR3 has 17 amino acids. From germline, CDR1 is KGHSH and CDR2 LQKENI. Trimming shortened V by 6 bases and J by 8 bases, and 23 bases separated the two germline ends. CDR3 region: CASSLKLPGRRDSPLHF. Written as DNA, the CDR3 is TGTGCCAGCTCTCTCAAACTCCCCGGCAGGCGGGATTCACCCCTCCACTTT.

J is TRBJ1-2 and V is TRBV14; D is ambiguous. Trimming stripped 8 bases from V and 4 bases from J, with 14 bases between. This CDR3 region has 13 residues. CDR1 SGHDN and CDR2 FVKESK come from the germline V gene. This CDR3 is CASSQVAVYGYTF. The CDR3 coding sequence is TGTGCCAGCTCACAAGTAGCGGTCTATGGCTACACCTTC.

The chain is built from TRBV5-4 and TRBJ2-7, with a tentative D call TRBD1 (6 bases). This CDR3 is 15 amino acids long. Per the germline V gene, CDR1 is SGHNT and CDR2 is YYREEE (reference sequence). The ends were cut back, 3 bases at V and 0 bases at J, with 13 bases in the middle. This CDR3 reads CASSYREKSSYEQYF. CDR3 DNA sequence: TGTGCCAGCAGCTACAGGGAGAAGAGCTCCTACGAGCAGTACTTC.

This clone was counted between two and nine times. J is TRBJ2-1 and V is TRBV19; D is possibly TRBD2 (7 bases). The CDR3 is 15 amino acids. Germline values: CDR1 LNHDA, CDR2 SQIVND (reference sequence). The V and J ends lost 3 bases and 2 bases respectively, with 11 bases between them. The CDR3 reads CASSMAGGPYNEQFF. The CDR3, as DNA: TGTGCCAGTAGTATGGCCGGGGGGCCCTACAATGAGCAGTTCTTC.

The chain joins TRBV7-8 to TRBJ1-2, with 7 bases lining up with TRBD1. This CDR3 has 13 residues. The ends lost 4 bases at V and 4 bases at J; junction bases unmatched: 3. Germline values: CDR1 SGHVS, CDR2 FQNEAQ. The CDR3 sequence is CASSSGDSYGYTF. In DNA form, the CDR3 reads TGTGCCAGCAGCTCAGGGGACAGCTATGGCTACACCTTC.

The CDR3, as DNA: TGCGCCAGCAGTGGCGGGAGGGGAGCCGGGGAGCTGTTTTTT. Translating it yields CASSGGRGAGELFF. The V call is TRBV10-1, the J call TRBJ2-2, with 9 nucleotides matching TRBD2. CDR3 size: 14 residues. Germline lookup yields CDR1 WNHNN and CDR2 SYGVQD (reference sequence). The junction had 3 bases not matched to a gene; V was cut back by 4 bases and J by 6 bases.